The 14 T cell receptor beta chains presented below share a single source sample, sequenced in a study of CD8 T cells in ankylosing spondylitis. Whole-study results and caveats: The study identified a TCR beta motif of several highly homologous variants that appeared characteristic of ankylosing spondylitis blood.

TCRdb called the 5' RACE reads again in MiXCR, with one record for every CDR3 protein. The table has around 140,000 distinct CDR3 sequences, roughly 15% seen once. Their antigen targets remain unknown. The specimen sequenced was blood, either unsorted or a sorted T cell fraction (not recorded which). These TCRs come from a male donor with ankylosing spondylitis.

This clonotype occurred many times. The J gene is TRBJ2-5, the V gene TRBV4-1; possible D gene TRBD1, 6 bases. The CDR3 is 19 amino acids. Between the trimmed V and J ends, which lost 3 bases and 5 bases, there was a span of 28 bases. CDR1 MGHRA and CDR2 YSYEKL come from the germline V gene. The CDR3 protein is CASSQLALQGAWPLETQYF. CDR3 coding DNA: TGCGCCAGCAGCCAGTTAGCACTACAGGGTGCGTGGCCCTTGGAGACCCAGTACTTC.

In this sample, this clonotype turned up a few times. The J gene is TRBJ2-7, the V gene TRBV15, with D perhaps TRBD2 (6 bases). Germline CDR1 LNHNV, CDR2 YYDKDF (reference sequence). CDR3 length: 14 amino acids. The V and J ends lost 3 bases and 3 bases respectively, with 12 bases between them. The CDR3 DNA reads as TGTGCCACCAGCAGTTTCGGGACTCTCTACGAGCAGTACTTC. The encoded protein is CATSSFGTLYEQYF.

This clonotype appeared a few times. The rearrangement uses TRBV29-1 and TRBJ1-1, with a weak D call TRBD1 (5 bases). Germline assignment: CDR1 SQVTM and CDR2 ANQGSEA. The V end lost 2 bases, the J end lost 1 base, and 11 bases lay between the germline ends. The CDR3 totals 14 residues. CDR3 region: CSVESGLGNTEAFF. CDR3 bases: TGCAGCGTTGAATCAGGGCTAGGGAACACTGAAGCTTTCTTT.

The V and J genes are TRBV12-3 or TRBV12-4 and TRBJ2-4; the D is unclear. Trimming took off 7 bases at V and 2 bases at J, with 15 bases between the two ends. This CDR3 has 15 residues. DNA for the CDR3: TGTGCCAGCACCAAACTATTGGGGACCAAAAACATTCAGTACTTC. This gives the protein CASTKLLGTKNIQYF.

This clonotype was observed at least ten times. The CDR3 DNA reads as TGCGCCAGCAGCCAATACGGACAGGGGGCTGAAAAACTGTTTTTT. Translation: CASSQYGQGAEKLFF. This chain links TRBV4-1 with TRBJ1-4; TRBD1 agrees at 11 bases. CDR1 is MGHRA and CDR2 is YSYEKL in the germline V gene. CDR3 length: 15 amino acids. After removal of 2 bases from V and 7 bases from J, the junction contained 3 bases not matched to a gene.

The chain joins TRBV6-2 or TRBV6-3 to TRBJ1-2; a weak D match, TRBD1 (5 bases). Deletions cut 7 bases from V and 2 bases from J, with 11 bases between. This CDR3 has 13 residues. Germline assignment: CDR1 MNHEY and CDR2 SVGEGT. CDR3 sequence: CASTNQGNYGYTF. DNA of the CDR3: TGTGCCAGCACTAATCAGGGAAACTATGGCTACACCTTC.

This chain joins TRBV15 and TRBJ2-7; D call uncertain. The CDR3 is 13 amino acids. Germline values: CDR1 LNHNV, CDR2 YYDKDF (reference sequence). V was clipped by 1 base and J by 4 bases, with 8 bases between them. CDR3 protein: CATSRVGNYEQYF. The CDR3 nucleotides are TGTGCCACCAGCAGAGTTGGGAATTACGAGCAGTACTTC.

In this sample, this clonotype turned up many times. CDR3 sequence (DNA): TGTGCCAGCAGCTGGGGTTACAATGAGCAGTTCTTC. Translated, it gives CASSWGYNEQFF. The chain carries TRBV12-3 or TRBV12-4 and TRBJ2-1; D is unresolved. The V end lost 6 bases, the J end lost 4 bases, and 7 bases lay between the germline ends. The length of the CDR3 is 12 residues.

V gene TRBV7-6 combines with J gene TRBJ2-1; the match to TRBD1 covers 9 bases. CDR1 and CDR2 from the germline V gene are SGHVS and FNYEAQ. The CDR3 is made up of 16 amino acids. The trim removed 4 bases at V and 2 bases at J, leaving 6 bases unmatched. CDR3 in DNA: TGTGCCAGCAGCTGGGGGACAGGGATTACCTACAATGAGCAGTTCTTC. Protein sequence: CASSWGTGITYNEQFF.

This chain joins TRBV7-9 and TRBJ1-2; tentative D call: TRBD1 (6 bases). The CDR3 loop spans 13 amino acids. Deletions cut 5 bases from V and 5 bases from J, with 12 bases between. Germline loops: CDR1 SEHNR, CDR2 FQNEAQ (reference sequence). Written as DNA, the CDR3 is TGTGCCAGCAGCCCCGGTAGGGGGTATGGCTACACCTTC. Translation gives CASSPGRGYGYTF. Complete variable domain (other parts from reference TRBV7-9 and TRBJ1-2): DTGVSQNPRHKITKRGQNVTFRCDPISEHNRLYWYRQTLGQGPEFLTYFQNEAQLEKSRLLSDRFSAERPKGSFSTLEIQRTEQGDSAMYLCASSPGRGYGYTFGSGTRLTVV.

The table lists this clonotype with a few counts. V is TRBV7-8 and J is TRBJ2-1; D is undetermined. This CDR3 spans 13 amino acids. Trimming pared 7 bases from V and 4 bases from J, leaving 11 bases between. Germline V gives CDR1 SGHVS, CDR2 FQNEAQ. The CDR3, as DNA: TGTGCCAGCAACGACGCCTATTACAATGAGCAGTTCTTC. Translated: CASNDAYYNEQFF.

This clonotype was seen a few times. V and J are TRBV27 and TRBJ2-1, with D maybe TRBD2 (6 bases). Trimming cost V 5 bases and J 15 bases, with 20 bases left between them. Germline CDR1 reads MNHEY; CDR2 reads SMNVEV (reference sequence). The CDR3 runs 13 residues. In DNA form, the CDR3 reads TGTGCCAGCAGTAACCTAGCGACTAGTGGGCTGTTCTTC. Encoded protein: CASSNLATSGLFF.

This clonotype was found a few times. The V call is TRBV11-2, the J call TRBJ1-2; 7 nucleotides agree with TRBD1. The CDR3 totals 14 residues. Germline trimming cut 4 bases from V and 2 bases from J; bases unmatched to any gene: 4. Germline values: CDR1 SGHAT, CDR2 FQNNGV. CDR3 sequence reads: CASSSRGPNYGYTF. CDR3 sequence (DNA): TGTGCCAGCAGCTCAAGGGGGCCAAACTATGGCTACACCTTC.

The genes are TRBV11-2 and TRBJ2-7; D gene unclear. CDR3 size: 12 residues. V was cut by 3 bases and J by 5 bases, with 8 bases left in between. CDR1 is SGHAT, CDR2 FQNNGV, per germline. As DNA, the CDR3 is TGTGCCAGCAGCTTTCTGGGCCACGAGCAGTACTTC. Its translation is CASSFLGHEQYF.